This T cell receptor (beta chain) was sequenced in a study of CD8 T cell repertoires and HIV-1 epitope variants. As for this clone: The sample carries other DNA sequences with the same CDR3.

The CDR3 spans 14 residues. The junction had 2 bases not matched to a gene; V was cut back by 3 bases and J by 3 bases. The germline CDR1 and CDR2 sequences are SGHNT and YYREEE (reference sequence). Clones were sequenced by immunoSEQ multiplex PCR, and TCRdb holds only the in-frame ones, with some missing. The repertoire holds under 100,000 clones, 60% to 80% seen once, with 25% to 30% in the top ten. V and J are TRBV5-4 and TRBJ2-3, with TRBD1 identical over 9 bases. This TCR was sampled from a male donor with HIV. The sequencing sample was made of uncultured baseline CD8+ T cells from peripheral blood mononuclear cells (PBMCs). The chain's CDR3 is CASSSGTGTDTQYF. DNA for the CDR3: TGTGCCAGCAGCTCTGGGACAGGGACAGATACGCAGTATTTT. Using reference TRBV5-4 and TRBJ2-3 for the parts outside the CDR3, the full variable domain is ETGVTQSPTHLIKTRGQQVTLRCSSQSGHNTVSWYQQALGQGPQFIFQYYREEENGRGNFPPRFSGLQFPNYSSELNVNALELDDSALYLCASSSGTGTDTQYFGPGTRLTVL.